Below, 7 T cell receptor beta chains from the same sample are listed, as sequenced in a study of T-cell reconstitution after alpha-beta-depleted transplantation in children. For TCRbeta, the library was prepared with unique molecular identifiers. Using its own MiXCR run on the PCR reads, TCRdb lists one record per CDR3 protein. Found here are 200,000 to 250,000 distinct CDR3 sequences, under 9.5% of them singletons; the top ten hold about 6.2%. The material sequenced was PBMCs from the stem cell graft donor, taken from the stem cell graft. Receptors were obtained from a human donor who donated a stem cell graft to a child with acute lymphoblastic leukemia.

This clonotype was found many times. The V call is TRBV19, the J call TRBJ1-2; no firm D call. The ends were cut back, 3 bases at V and 7 bases at J, with 15 bases in the middle. This CDR3 contains 14 residues. Germline V gives CDR1 LNHDA, CDR2 SQIVND (reference sequence). For the CDR3, the DNA is TGTGCCAGTAGTATCTCTCGGACGAGCGGTGGCTACACCTTC. It translates to CASSISRTSGGYTF.

This clonotype occurred a few times. The CDR3: CSVAPGSADEKLFF. In DNA, the CDR3 is TGCAGCGTTGCCCCCGGGTCGGCCGATGAAAAACTGTTTTTT. V usage is TRBV29-1 and J usage is TRBJ1-4; D remains ambiguous. V was trimmed by 4 bases and J by 6 bases, leaving 15 bases between them. Germline assignment: CDR1 SQVTM and CDR2 ANQGSEA. The CDR3 loop spans 14 amino acids.

V gene TRBV11-2 combines with J gene TRBJ1-2; tentatively, D is TRBD1 (6 bases). The V end lost 3 bases, the J end lost 5 bases, and 13 bases lay between the germline ends. Germline V lookup: CDR1 SGHAT, CDR2 FQNNGV. CDR3 length: 14 residues. CDR3 in amino acids: CASSFFSGEYGYTF. The CDR3 DNA follows: TGTGCCAGCAGCTTCTTTTCAGGGGAGTATGGCTACACCTTC.

This chain joins TRBV6-5 and TRBJ2-7, with TRBD2 as a possible D gene (5 bases). Between the trimmed V and J ends, which lost 2 bases and 3 bases, there was a span of 11 bases. Germline V gives CDR1 MNHEY, CDR2 SVGAGI. This CDR3 is built from 14 residues. CDR3 in amino acids: CASSYDLGVYEQYF. The CDR3 coding sequence is TGTGCCAGCAGTTACGACCTGGGAGTCTACGAGCAGTACTTC.

This clonotype occurred many times. The J gene is TRBJ1-2, the V gene TRBV12-3 or TRBV12-4, with D possibly matching TRBD1 (6 bases). Between the trimmed V and J ends, which lost 5 bases and 4 bases, there was a span of 11 bases. This CDR3 contains 13 residues. In DNA, the CDR3 is TGTGCCAGCAGTCGGGACATTCTCTATGGCTACACCTTC. Residues: CASSRDILYGYTF.

This clonotype came up once. Just one base apart from a much larger clone, this may be a read error. CDR3 sequence reads: CAIRGQGREQYF. The CDR3 nucleotides read TGTGCCATCAGGGGACAGGGCCGCGAGCAGTACTTC. This chain uses TRBV10-3 with TRBJ2-7; 9 nucleotides agree with TRBD1. Germline CDR1 reads ENHRY; CDR2 reads SYGVKD. J lost 6 bases, V lost 6 bases, and 3 bases had no gene match. The CDR3 extends over 12 amino acids.

At least ten counts were recorded for this clonotype. This chain connects TRBV4-2 to TRBJ2-1; 12 positions match TRBD2. V lost 0 bases to trimming and J lost 7 bases; unmatched junction nucleotides: 7. This CDR3 contains 17 residues. Germline V gives CDR1 LGHNA, CDR2 YNFKEQ. CDR3: CASSQDPLAGGYNEQFF. The CDR3 DNA reads TGTGCCAGCAGCCAAGATCCGCTAGCGGGGGGGTATAATGAGCAGTTCTTC.